This T cell receptor (beta chain) was identified during a study of blood T cell repertoires in COVID-19. Study-level information: The United States, Italy and Spain supplied acute and convalescent COVID-19 samples. From T cells, B-cell-depleted T cells, or PBMCs came the material, which was cDNA or gDNA.

Authors' processing steps: The assay estimated nucleated cells by amplifying reference gene primers. The table came from immunoSEQ multiplex PCR; TCRdb's copy has only in-frame clones and leaves some out. V and J calls and clone size are those listed in that table; D and trimming were worked out from the DNA. The data contain about half a million clones, 80% to 90% of them singletons. V lost 0 bases to trimming and J lost 2 bases, with 11 bases between them. The CDR3 extends over 16 amino acids. The V gene's germline CDR1 is LGHDT and CDR2 YNNKEL (reference sequence). The sample consisted of peripheral blood. The chain couples TRBV3-1 (or the pseudogene TRBV3-2) to TRBJ2-1; the D gene is possibly TRBD1 (6 bases). The receptor comes from a human donor in a cohort sampled during active COVID-19. The CDR3 region is CASSQEGAGPYNEQFF. In nucleotides, the CDR3 is TGTGCCAGCAGCCAAGAGGGGGCGGGTCCCTACAATGAGCAGTTCTTC.